This T cell receptor (beta chain) is drawn from a study of naive and memory T cell subsets. CDR3 length equals 17 residues. V lost 7 bases to trimming and J lost 7 bases, with 28 bases between them. General study results and limits: The RNA method is potentially sensitive to activation and differentiation changes.

TCR cDNA received a 3' ligated oligonucleotide that carried a UMI. Adult healthy volunteers gave 2.5 ml peripheral blood for whole-blood RNA. Cells were not sorted; total RNA input targeted about 1 to 1000 ng. A note on this clonotype: The antigen is undetermined.

Four PCR rounds used nested alpha and beta constant region primers plus the SP2 primer. Alpha and beta constant region primers primed reverse transcription for blood and skin samples. TCRdb reprocessed the 5' RACE reads via MiXCR and lists one record per CDR3 protein. The repertoire consists of approximately 32,000 distinct CDR3 sequences, with 15% to 20% occurring once and the leading ten covering around 2.6%. The TCR sequence derives from a female donor in good health. The gene calls are TRBV12-3 or TRBV12-4 and TRBJ1-2; D not resolved. CDR3 sequence: CASTPNLGTSSQGGYTF. The CDR3 coding sequence is TGTGCCAGCACCCCCAACTTAGGAACGAGTTCGCAAGGTGGCTACACCTTC.